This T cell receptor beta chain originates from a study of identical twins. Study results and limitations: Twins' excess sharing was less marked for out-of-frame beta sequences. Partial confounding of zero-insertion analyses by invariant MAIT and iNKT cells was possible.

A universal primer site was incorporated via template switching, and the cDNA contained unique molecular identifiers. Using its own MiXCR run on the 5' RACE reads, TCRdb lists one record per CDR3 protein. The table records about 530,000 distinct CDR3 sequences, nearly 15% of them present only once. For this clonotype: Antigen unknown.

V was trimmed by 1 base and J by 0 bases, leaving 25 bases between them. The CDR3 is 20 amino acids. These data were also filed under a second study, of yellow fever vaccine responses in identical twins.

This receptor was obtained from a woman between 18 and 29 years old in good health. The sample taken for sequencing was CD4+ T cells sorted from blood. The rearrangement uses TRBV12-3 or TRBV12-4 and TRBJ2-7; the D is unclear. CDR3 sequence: CASSLGSHRASYLSSYEQYV. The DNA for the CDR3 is TGTGCCAGCAGTTTAGGGTCCCACAGAGCTAGTTATTTAAGCTCCTACGAGCAGTACGTC.